The sequence of this T cell receptor (beta chain) was determined in a study of shared clonotypes between healthy human individuals. Study-wide results and limits: Only blood was sampled; tissue repertoires likely differ. Relative to their counterparts shared across all four donors, non-shared clonotypes exhibited diminished generation probabilities.

Trimming removed 3 bases from V and 8 bases from J, with 13 bases in between. The CDR3 has 12 amino acids. From germline, CDR1 is GTSNPN and CDR2 SVGIG (reference sequence). Sequencing used immunoSEQ multiplex PCR; TCRdb keeps in-frame clones, though not all of them. Of about 870,000 clones in the sample, almost 95% are singletons; the top ten hold approximately 25%. Naive CD8 cells lacked CD45RO and underwent positive selection for CCR7, leaving out terminally differentiated effector memory CD45RA+ cells. In the case of this clone: Its target is not known.

V is TRBV30 and J is TRBJ1-1, with D possibly matching TRBD1 (5 bases). The TCR comes from a man aged 25 to 40 in good health. The sequencing sample was made of naive CD8+ T cells sorted from blood. The CDR3 sequence is CAWSPGGGEAFF. The CDR3 DNA sequence: TGTGCCTGGAGCCCAGGTGGGGGAGAAGCTTTCTTT.